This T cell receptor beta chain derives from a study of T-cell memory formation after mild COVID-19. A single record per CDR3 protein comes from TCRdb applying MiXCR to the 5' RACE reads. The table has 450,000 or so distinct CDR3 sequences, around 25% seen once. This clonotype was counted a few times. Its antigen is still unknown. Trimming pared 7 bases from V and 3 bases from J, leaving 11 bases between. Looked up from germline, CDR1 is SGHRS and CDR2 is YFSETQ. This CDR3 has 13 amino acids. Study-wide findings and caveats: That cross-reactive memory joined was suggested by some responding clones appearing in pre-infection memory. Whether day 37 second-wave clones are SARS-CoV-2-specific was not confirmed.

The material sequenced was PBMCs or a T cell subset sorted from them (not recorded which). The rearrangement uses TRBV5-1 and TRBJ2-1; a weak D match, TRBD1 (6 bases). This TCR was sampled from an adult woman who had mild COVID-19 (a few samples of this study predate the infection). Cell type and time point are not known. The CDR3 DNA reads TGCGCCAGCCGCCGGGACATCTACAATGAGCAGTTCTTC. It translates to CASRRDIYNEQFF.